Described below is a single T cell receptor (beta chain) sequence and its context. Its antigen remains unidentified. This specimen comes from a study of cytomegalovirus exposure and HLA in healthy donors. Study outcomes and limitations: Prior analysis indicated that the majority of TCR beta V segments exhibited productivity approximately 87% or approximately 30% of the time. Most CMV-associated TCR beta chains were later found to appear HLA-restricted. Only CMV serostatus was available as immune exposure information.

The length of the CDR3 is 14 residues. The germline V gene has CDR1 SNHLY and CDR2 FYNNEI. The V end lost 0 bases, the J end lost 8 bases, and 13 bases lay between the germline ends. PCR primers comprised 60 Vbeta and 13 Jbeta primers. Original handling: In a later analysis, of around 83 million unique beta chains, roughly 10 million appeared in at least two donors. The repertoire was sequenced with immunoSEQ multiplex PCR; TCRdb's copy has only in-frame clones and lacks some. V and J calls plus clone size are reproduced from that table; the DNA served to infer D and trimming. The profile covers about 150,000 clones, with roughly 84% appearing a single time and about 6% taken by the ten largest.

This clonotype originated in a man in his fifties in good health and CMV-seropositive. The V and J genes are TRBV2 and TRBJ1-1, with D perhaps TRBD1 (5 bases). Specimen: PBMCs. CDR3 amino acids: CASSEALPREEAFF. The CDR3 nucleotides are TGTGCCAGCAGTGAAGCGCTTCCCAGGGAAGAAGCTTTCTTT.